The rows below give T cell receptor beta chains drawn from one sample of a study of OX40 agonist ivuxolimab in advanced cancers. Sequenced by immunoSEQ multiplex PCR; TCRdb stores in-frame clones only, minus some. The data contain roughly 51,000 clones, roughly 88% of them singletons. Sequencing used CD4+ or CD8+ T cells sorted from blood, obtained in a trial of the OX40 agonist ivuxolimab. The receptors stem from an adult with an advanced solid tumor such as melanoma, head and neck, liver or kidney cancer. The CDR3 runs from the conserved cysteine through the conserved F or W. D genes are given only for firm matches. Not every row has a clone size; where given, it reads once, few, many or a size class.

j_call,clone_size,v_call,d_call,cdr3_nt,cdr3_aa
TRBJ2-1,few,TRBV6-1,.,TGTGCCAGCAGTGTGGAATGGGCAGCCTACAATGAGCAGTTCTTC,CASSVEWAAYNEQFF
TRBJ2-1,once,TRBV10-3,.,TGTGCCATCAGTGTGGCGGGGATGGATGAGCAGTTCTTC,CAISVAGMDEQFF
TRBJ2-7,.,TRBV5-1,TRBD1,TGCGCCAGCAGCTCCGGGACAGGTCTATACGAGCAGTACTTC,CASSSGTGLYEQYF
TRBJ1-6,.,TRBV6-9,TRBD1,TGTGCCACCACCCAGGGGGGTAATTCACCCCTCCACTTT,CATTQGGNSPLHF
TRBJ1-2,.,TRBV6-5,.,TGTGCCAGCAGTTCGACAGACCTCTATGGCTACACCTTC,CASSSTDLYGYTF
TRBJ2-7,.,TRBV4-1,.,TGCGCCAGCAGCCAAGATAGGGCGGAGCCCTACGAGCAGTACTTC,CASSQDRAEPYEQYF
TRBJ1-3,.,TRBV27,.,TGTGCCAGCAGTTTATCCCCCCCCCGGTATCGGGGGCCTGGAAACACCATATATTTT,CASSLSPPRYRGPGNTIYF
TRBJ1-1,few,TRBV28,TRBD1,TGTGCCAGCAGTTTACTCGGGGACAGGGGGTCTTTGGACACTGAAGCTTTCTTT,CASSLLGDRGSLDTEAFF
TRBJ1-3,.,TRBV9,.,TGTGCCAGCAGCGTAGAGGCGACACCTGGAAACACCATATATTTT,CASSVEATPGNTIYF
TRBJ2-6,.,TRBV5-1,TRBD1,TGCGCCAGCAGCTTAGACAGGGGATTTACTTCCGGGGCCAACGTCCTGACTTTC,CASSLDRGFTSGANVLTF
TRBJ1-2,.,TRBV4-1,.,TGCGCCAGCAGCCAAGATCGTGGGAACGGCTACACCTTC,CASSQDRGNGYTF
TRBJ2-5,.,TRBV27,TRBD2,TGTGCCAGCACCCAACTCCTAGCGGGGGTAATCCAAGAGACCCAGTACTTC,CASTQLLAGVIQETQYF
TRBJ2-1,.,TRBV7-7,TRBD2,TGTGCCAGCAGCTTAAAGCTGGCGGGAGAGGTGGATGAGCAGTTCTTC,CASSLKLAGEVDEQFF
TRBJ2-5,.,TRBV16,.,TGTGCCAGCAGCCAAGGGGCGGAGACCCAGTACTTC,CASSQGAETQYF
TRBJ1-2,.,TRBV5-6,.,TGTGCCAGCAGCTTATATGATTCGGCCCCGTCCCACCGGGACTATGGCTACACCTTC,CASSLYDSAPSHRDYGYTF
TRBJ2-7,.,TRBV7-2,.,TGTGCCAGCAGGAACGGGATTTCCTACGAGCAGTACTTC,CASRNGISYEQYF
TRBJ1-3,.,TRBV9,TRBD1,TGTGCCAGCAGTATAGGGGGCTCCGGAAACACCATATATTTT,CASSIGGSGNTIYF
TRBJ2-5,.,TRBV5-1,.,TGCGCCAGCAGCTTGGGTGGGGGACTGGAGACCCAGTACTTC,CASSLGGGLETQYF
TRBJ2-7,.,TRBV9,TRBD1,TGTGCCAGCAGCCCCCACCCGGGACAGGGATCCTACGAGCAGTACTTC,CASSPHPGQGSYEQYF
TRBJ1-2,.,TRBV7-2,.,TGTGCCAGCAGCTTGGGGTACTATGGCTACACCTTC,CASSLGYYGYTF
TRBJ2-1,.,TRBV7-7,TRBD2,TGTGCCAGCAGCGGACTAGCGGGAGATGAGCAGTTCTTC,CASSGLAGDEQFF
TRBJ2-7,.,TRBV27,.,TGTGCCAGCTTGGGAGAGAATTACGAGCAGTACTTC,CASLGENYEQYF
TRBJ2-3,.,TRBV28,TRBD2,TGTGCCAGCTCCTCTGGGACTAGCGGGGACTCTAGCACAGATACGCAGTATTTT,CASSSGTSGDSSTDTQYF
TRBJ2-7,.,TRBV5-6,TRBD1,TGTGCCAGCAACACAGGGGGCATGTCCTACGAGCAGTACTTC,CASNTGGMSYEQYF
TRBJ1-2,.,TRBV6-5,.,TGTGCCAGCAGTCACTTCTCATCCACTTCTTCGTATGGCTACACCTTC,CASSHFSSTSSYGYTF
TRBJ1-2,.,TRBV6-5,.,TGTGCCAGCAAAGAGGGTGGCTACACCTTC,CASKEGGYTF
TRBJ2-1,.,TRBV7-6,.,TGTGCCAGCAGCTGGACCACTTACAATGAGCAGTTCTTC,CASSWTTYNEQFF